This is a list of T cell receptor beta chains from one sample in a study of T cell repertoires in cytomegalovirus infection. Their cognate antigens are unknown. One entry per CDR3 protein results from TCRdb running MiXCR on the reads. The sample holds some 500,000 distinct CDR3 sequences, around 35% seen once. Sequences were derived from cultured PBMCs, sampled from culture after CMV antigen stimulation. The receptors shown here come from a human donor in good health (CMV status not recorded). Some clones in this sample may be carry-over from other donors' samples. Each CDR3 is given with its conserved first and last residue. D genes are given only for firm matches. Clone size appears in some rows only: once, few, many, or a class for an expanded clone.

V gene: TRBV25-1
clone size: -
J gene: TRBJ2-1
D gene: TRBD1
CDR3 DNA: TGTGCCAGCACCAAGGGCCGGGACAGGGCCTACAATGAGCAGTTCTTC
CDR3 protein: CASTKGRDRAYNEQFF

V gene: TRBV7-9
clone size: -
J gene: TRBJ2-7
D gene: -
CDR3 DNA: TGTGCCAGCAGCCCCGGGCGGGACAGAGTCTCCTACGAGCAGTACTTC
CDR3 protein: CASSPGRDRVSYEQYF

V gene: TRBV19
clone size: few
J gene: TRBJ2-1
D gene: TRBD2
CDR3 DNA: TGTGCCAGTAGTATAAGCGCGTCTAGCGGGAGTTACAATGAGCAGTTCTTC
CDR3 protein: CASSISASSGSYNEQFF

V gene: TRBV7-8
clone size: many
J gene: TRBJ2-7
D gene: TRBD2
CDR3 DNA: TGTGCCAGCAGCTTAGGTCTAGCGGGCTCCTACGAGCAGTACTTC
CDR3 protein: CASSLGLAGSYEQYF

V gene: TRBV12-3/TRBV12-4
clone size: -
J gene: TRBJ2-2
D gene: -
CDR3 DNA: TGTGCCAGCAGCGTAGAGCAGACCACCGGGGAGCTGTTTTTT
CDR3 protein: CASSVEQTTGELFF

V gene: TRBV20-1
clone size: -
J gene: TRBJ2-6
D gene: TRBD2
CDR3 DNA: TGCAGTGCTCCTCGACCTGGGACTAGCGGGGTCTCTGGGGCCAACGTCCTGACTTTC
CDR3 protein: CSAPRPGTSGVSGANVLTF

V gene: TRBV12-3/TRBV12-4
clone size: few
J gene: TRBJ2-1
D gene: -
CDR3 DNA: TGTGCCAGCAGCCCGGGACTCCAAGGGAATGAGCAGTTCTTC
CDR3 protein: CASSPGLQGNEQFF

V gene: TRBV7-2
clone size: few
J gene: TRBJ1-6
D gene: -
CDR3 DNA: TGTGCCAGCAGCCATAAGGGTTGGGGAAGGAATTCACCCCTCCACTTT
CDR3 protein: CASSHKGWGRNSPLHF

V gene: TRBV19
clone size: -
J gene: TRBJ2-2
D gene: -
CDR3 DNA: TGTGCCAGTAGTATTGATGGTTCCGGGGAGCTGTTTTTT
CDR3 protein: CASSIDGSGELFF

V gene: TRBV4-3
clone size: -
J gene: TRBJ1-1
D gene: -
CDR3 DNA: TGCGCCAGCAGCCAAGACGTATCCACAGGGATGTGGCACACTGAAGCTTTCTTT
CDR3 protein: CASSQDVSTGMWHTEAFF

V gene: TRBV7-2
clone size: few
J gene: TRBJ2-7
D gene: -
CDR3 DNA: TGTGCCAGCAGCTACCGCGGTCACGAGCAGTACTTC
CDR3 protein: CASSYRGHEQYF

V gene: TRBV7-2
clone size: -
J gene: TRBJ1-2
D gene: -
CDR3 DNA: TGTGCCAGCAGCTTACCTAGGGATGTAGGAGGTGGCTACACCTTC
CDR3 protein: CASSLPRDVGGGYTF

V gene: TRBV25-1
clone size: few
J gene: TRBJ2-1
D gene: -
CDR3 DNA: TGTGCCAGCAGTGAGATGAACTACAATGAGCAGTTCTTC
CDR3 protein: CASSEMNYNEQFF

V gene: TRBV6-2/TRBV6-3
clone size: few
J gene: TRBJ2-3
D gene: TRBD2
CDR3 DNA: TGTGCCACCCTCGTTCGGCAAACTAGCGGGACCTACACAGATACGCAGTATTTT
CDR3 protein: CATLVRQTSGTYTDTQYF

V gene: TRBV20-1
clone size: -
J gene: TRBJ2-1
D gene: TRBD1
CDR3 DNA: TGCAGTGCTCCCGGACAGGTGCGGTTGAATGAGCAGTTCTTC
CDR3 protein: CSAPGQVRLNEQFF

V gene: TRBV7-2
clone size: few
J gene: TRBJ2-3
D gene: -
CDR3 DNA: TGTGCCAGCAGCTCAATGGCCGGGGAAGATACGCAGTATTTT
CDR3 protein: CASSSMAGEDTQYF

V gene: TRBV28
clone size: -
J gene: TRBJ2-2
D gene: -
CDR3 DNA: TGTGCCAGCAGTCGGGCCTTAACTACCGGGGAGCTGTTTTTT
CDR3 protein: CASSRALTTGELFF

V gene: TRBV4-2
clone size: -
J gene: TRBJ2-1
D gene: -
CDR3 DNA: TGTGCCAGCAGCCTCCCTGAAGGCAATGTGCAGTTCTTC
CDR3 protein: CASSLPEGNVQFF

V gene: TRBV3-1
clone size: -
J gene: TRBJ2-5
D gene: -
CDR3 DNA: TGTGCCAGCAGCCAAGGGTCGTCGGGAGTATCAAGAGAGACCCAGTACTTC
CDR3 protein: CASSQGSSGVSRETQYF

V gene: TRBV6-1
clone size: few
J gene: TRBJ1-3
D gene: TRBD1
CDR3 DNA: TGTGCCAGCAGTGAACCTGGACAGGGAATAGGAAACACCATATATTTT
CDR3 protein: CASSEPGQGIGNTIYF

V gene: TRBV7-9
clone size: -
J gene: TRBJ2-5
D gene: -
CDR3 DNA: TGTGCCAGCAGCACCGGAAGGGGGGCGGGGGACCAGTACTTC
CDR3 protein: CASSTGRGAGDQYF

V gene: TRBV12-3/TRBV12-4
clone size: -
J gene: TRBJ2-3
D gene: TRBD2
CDR3 DNA: TGTGCCAGCTTAGCGGGAGGATGGGATACGCAGTATTTT
CDR3 protein: CASLAGGWDTQYF

V gene: TRBV12-3/TRBV12-4
clone size: many
J gene: TRBJ2-4
D gene: -
CDR3 DNA: TGTGCCAGCAGTAACCCCTGGTCCAAAAACATTCAGTACTTC
CDR3 protein: CASSNPWSKNIQYF

V gene: TRBV9
clone size: -
J gene: TRBJ2-2
D gene: TRBD2
CDR3 DNA: TGTGCCAGCAGCCCTCGGGGAGGGAGCGCCGGGGAGCTGTTTTTT
CDR3 protein: CASSPRGGSAGELFF

V gene: TRBV28
clone size: -
J gene: TRBJ2-7
D gene: -
CDR3 DNA: TGTGCCAGCAGCACCGAGCCCTACGAGCAGTACTTC
CDR3 protein: CASSTEPYEQYF

V gene: TRBV20-1
clone size: few
J gene: TRBJ2-1
D gene: TRBD2
CDR3 DNA: TGCAGTGCTAGCCCCGGGACTAGCGGGAGGCTGGGTCGTGAGCAGTTCTTC
CDR3 protein: CSASPGTSGRLGREQFF

V gene: TRBV28
clone size: -
J gene: TRBJ2-7
D gene: TRBD2
CDR3 DNA: TGTGCCAGCAGTTTATTTGCTAGCGGGTCCTACGAGCAGTACTTC
CDR3 protein: CASSLFASGSYEQYF

V gene: TRBV5-6
clone size: few
J gene: TRBJ2-7
D gene: TRBD1
CDR3 DNA: TGTGCCAGCGGAGGCCGGGACAGGGGGCGGCCGCAGACCTACGAGCAGTACTTC
CDR3 protein: CASGGRDRGRPQTYEQYF

V gene: TRBV24-1
clone size: once
J gene: TRBJ2-3
D gene: -
CDR3 DNA: TGTGCCACAGAGGACTCGAGGGGCACAGATACGCAGTATTTT
CDR3 protein: CATEDSRGTDTQYF

V gene: TRBV29-1
clone size: -
J gene: TRBJ1-1
D gene: -
CDR3 DNA: TGCAGCGTTGGTCACGGGGCCGAAACTGAAGCTTTCTTT
CDR3 protein: CSVGHGAETEAFF

V gene: TRBV7-2
clone size: many
J gene: TRBJ2-4
D gene: TRBD2
CDR3 DNA: TGTGCCAGCAGCTGGACTAGCGGGATGGGGGCCAAAAACATTCAGTACTTC
CDR3 protein: CASSWTSGMGAKNIQYF

V gene: TRBV11-1
clone size: -
J gene: TRBJ2-1
D gene: TRBD2
CDR3 DNA: TGTGCCAGCAGCTTAGCGTGGTCTAGCGGCAGGATCAATGAGCAGTTCTTC
CDR3 protein: CASSLAWSSGRINEQFF

V gene: TRBV7-8
clone size: -
J gene: TRBJ1-4
D gene: -
CDR3 DNA: TGTGCCAGCAGCTCACAGGGACTGAATGAAAAACTGTTTTTT
CDR3 protein: CASSSQGLNEKLFF

V gene: TRBV27
clone size: -
J gene: TRBJ2-5
D gene: -
CDR3 DNA: TGTGCCAGCAGTTTATACACAGGGCGGTGGGAGACCCAGTACTTC
CDR3 protein: CASSLYTGRWETQYF

V gene: TRBV7-2
clone size: -
J gene: TRBJ1-2
D gene: TRBD1
CDR3 DNA: TGTGCCAGCAGAATTTCAGGGGGTTTGGGCTACACCTTC
CDR3 protein: CASRISGGLGYTF

V gene: TRBV12-3/TRBV12-4
clone size: -
J gene: TRBJ2-3
D gene: TRBD2
CDR3 DNA: TGTGCCAGCAGTCCGGGACTAGCGGGAGAGCCAGATACGCAGTATTTT
CDR3 protein: CASSPGLAGEPDTQYF

V gene: TRBV6-5
clone size: -
J gene: TRBJ1-2
D gene: TRBD1
CDR3 DNA: TGTGCCAGCAGAGCGACAGGGGCGGATGGCTACACCTTC
CDR3 protein: CASRATGADGYTF

V gene: TRBV7-2
clone size: many
J gene: TRBJ1-2
D gene: TRBD1
CDR3 DNA: TGTGCCACAGACAGGGGATGGGGCTACACCTTC
CDR3 protein: CATDRGWGYTF

V gene: TRBV7-2
clone size: many
J gene: TRBJ2-6
D gene: -
CDR3 DNA: TGTGCCAGCAGCGTCGCCCGAACCAGGACTGGGGCCAACGTCCTGACTTTC
CDR3 protein: CASSVARTRTGANVLTF

V gene: TRBV7-7
clone size: -
J gene: TRBJ2-2
D gene: -
CDR3 DNA: TGTGCTAGCAGCAACAGGGACACCGGGGAGCTGTTTTTT
CDR3 protein: CASSNRDTGELFF